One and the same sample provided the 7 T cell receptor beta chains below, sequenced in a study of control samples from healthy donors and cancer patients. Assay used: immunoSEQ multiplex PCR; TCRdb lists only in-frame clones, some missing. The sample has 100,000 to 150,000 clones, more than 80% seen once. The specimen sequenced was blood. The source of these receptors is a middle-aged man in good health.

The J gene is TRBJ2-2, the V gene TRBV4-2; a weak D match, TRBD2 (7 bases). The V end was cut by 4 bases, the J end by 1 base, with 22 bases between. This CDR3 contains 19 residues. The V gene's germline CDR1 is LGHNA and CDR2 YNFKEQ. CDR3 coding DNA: TGTGCCAGCAGCCCCTGGGGCGGGGGCGTCATCCGGAACACCGGGGAGCTGTTTTTT. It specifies CASSPWGGGVIRNTGELFF.

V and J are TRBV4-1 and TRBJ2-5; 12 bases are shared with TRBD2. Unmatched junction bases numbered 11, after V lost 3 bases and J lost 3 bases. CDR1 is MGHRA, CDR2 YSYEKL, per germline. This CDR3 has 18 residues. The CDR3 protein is CASSQDLLAGGPKETQYF. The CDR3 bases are TGCGCCAGCAGCCAGGACCTACTAGCGGGGGGTCCTAAAGAGACCCAGTACTTC.

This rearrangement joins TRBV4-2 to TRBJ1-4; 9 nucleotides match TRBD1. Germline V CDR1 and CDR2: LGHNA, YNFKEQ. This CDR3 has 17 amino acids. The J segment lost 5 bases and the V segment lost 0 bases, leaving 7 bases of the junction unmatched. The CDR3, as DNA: TGTGCCAGCAGCCAAGAGGGGACAGGGAGTGGGAATGAAAAACTGTTTTTT. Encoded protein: CASSQEGTGSGNEKLFF.

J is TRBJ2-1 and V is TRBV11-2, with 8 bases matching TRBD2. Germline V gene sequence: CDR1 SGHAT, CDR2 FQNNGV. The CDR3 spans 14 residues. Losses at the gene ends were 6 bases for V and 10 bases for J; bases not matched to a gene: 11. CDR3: CASSTGGSLIEQFF. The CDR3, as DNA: TGTGCCAGCAGTACGGGGGGGAGCCTCATAGAGCAGTTCTTC.

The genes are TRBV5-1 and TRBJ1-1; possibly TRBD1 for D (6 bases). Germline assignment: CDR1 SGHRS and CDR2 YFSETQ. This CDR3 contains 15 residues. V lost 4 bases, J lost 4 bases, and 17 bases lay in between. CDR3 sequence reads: CASSPGGGGGTEAFF. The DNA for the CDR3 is TGCGCCAGCAGCCCAGGAGGGGGAGGAGGCACTGAAGCTTTCTTT.

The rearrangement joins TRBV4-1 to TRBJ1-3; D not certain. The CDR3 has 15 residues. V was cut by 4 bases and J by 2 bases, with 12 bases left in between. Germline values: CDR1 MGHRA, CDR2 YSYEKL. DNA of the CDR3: TGCGCCAGCAGCCTATCGACGGGGACTGGAAACACCATATATTTT. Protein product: CASSLSTGTGNTIYF.

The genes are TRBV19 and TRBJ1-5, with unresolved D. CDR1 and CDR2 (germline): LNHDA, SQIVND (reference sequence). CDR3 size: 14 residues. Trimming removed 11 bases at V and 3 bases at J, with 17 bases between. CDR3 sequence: CASALVDYNQPQHF. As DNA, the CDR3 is TGTGCCTCCGCCTTGGTGGATTACAATCAGCCCCAGCATTTT.